The clone carrying this TCR beta chain was picked up a small number of times. Its antigen is currently unknown. As to treatment: roughly 18 received Ad26.COV2.S at low or high dose, single or two shots; roughly five received placebo; per-sample allocation not given. The samples date from day 63 after the first vaccine or placebo injection. Using immunoSEQ multiplex PCR, the repertoire was profiled, and TCRdb retains in-frame clones only, with some absent. In the table there are about 470,000 clones, roughly 87% of which are singletons. With 0 bases removed from V and 4 bases from J, the gap between germline ends came to 9 bases. This CDR3 has 14 amino acids. Germline-derived CDR1 and CDR2 are LGHDT and YNNKEL (reference sequence). This sample stems from a study of Ad26.COV2.S vaccination and SARS-CoV-2 variants. Looking at the study overall: The authors gave Ad26.COV2.S intramuscularly, either once or twice 56 days apart. Overall study findings and caveats: Non-spike TCR breadth was similar in vaccine and placebo recipients.

V usage is TRBV3-1 (or the pseudogene TRBV3-2) and J usage is TRBJ1-1; unclear D gene. The sequence derives from a person between 18 and 60 years old who received the Ad26.COV2.S COVID-19 vaccine or a placebo. Sequences were derived from peripheral blood, sampled in a trial of Ad26.COV2.S vaccine versus placebo. The CDR3 region has the DNA TGTGCCAGCAGCCAAGATTGGGGAGGCACTGAAGCTTTCTTT. Its protein product is CASSQDWGGTEAFF.